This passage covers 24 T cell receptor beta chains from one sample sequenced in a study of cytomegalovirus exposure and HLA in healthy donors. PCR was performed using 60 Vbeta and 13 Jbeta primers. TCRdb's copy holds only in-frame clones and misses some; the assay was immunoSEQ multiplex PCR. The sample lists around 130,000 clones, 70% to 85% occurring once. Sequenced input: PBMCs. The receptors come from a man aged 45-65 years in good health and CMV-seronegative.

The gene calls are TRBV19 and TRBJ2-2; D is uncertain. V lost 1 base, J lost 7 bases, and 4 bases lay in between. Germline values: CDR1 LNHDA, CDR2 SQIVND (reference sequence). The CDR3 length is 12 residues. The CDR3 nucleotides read TGTGCCAGTAGTATAGGACACGGGGAGCTGTTTTTT. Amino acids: CASSIGHGELFF.

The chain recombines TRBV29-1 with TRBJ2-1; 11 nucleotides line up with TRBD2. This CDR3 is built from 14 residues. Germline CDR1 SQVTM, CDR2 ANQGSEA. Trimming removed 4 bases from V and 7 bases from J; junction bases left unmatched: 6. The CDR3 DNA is TGCAGCGTTGGGATAGCGGGGGGGCCGAATGAGCAGTTCTTC. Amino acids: CSVGIAGGPNEQFF.

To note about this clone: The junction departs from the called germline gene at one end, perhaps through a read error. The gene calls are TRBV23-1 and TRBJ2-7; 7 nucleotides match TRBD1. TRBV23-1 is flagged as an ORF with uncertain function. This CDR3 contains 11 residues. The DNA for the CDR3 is TGCGCCAGCAGAATCAGACAGGGCCACCTTTTC. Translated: CASRIRQGHLF.

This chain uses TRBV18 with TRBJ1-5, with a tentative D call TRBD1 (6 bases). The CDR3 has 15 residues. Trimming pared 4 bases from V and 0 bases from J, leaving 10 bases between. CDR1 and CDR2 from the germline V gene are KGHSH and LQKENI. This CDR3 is CASSQGQNSNQPQHF. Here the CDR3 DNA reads TGTGCCAGCTCACAGGGACAAAATAGCAATCAGCCCCAGCATTTT.

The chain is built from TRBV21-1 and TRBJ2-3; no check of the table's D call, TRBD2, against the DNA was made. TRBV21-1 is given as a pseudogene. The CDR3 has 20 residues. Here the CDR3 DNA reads TGTGCCAGCATACGGGCCCTTACTAGCGGGATGGGGTGGGGCACAGATACGCAGTATTTT. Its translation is CASIRALTSGMGWGTDTQYF.

The CDR3 sequence: CAMGAGDEQFF. The CDR3 DNA reads TGTGCCATGGGGGCGGGCGATGAGCAGTTCTTC. The gene calls are TRBV10-3 and TRBJ2-1, with D tentatively TRBD1 (6 bases). The V gene lost 9 bases and the J gene lost 8 bases, with 11 bases spanning the gap. CDR3 size: 11 residues. CDR1 and CDR2 (germline): ENHRY, SYGVKD.

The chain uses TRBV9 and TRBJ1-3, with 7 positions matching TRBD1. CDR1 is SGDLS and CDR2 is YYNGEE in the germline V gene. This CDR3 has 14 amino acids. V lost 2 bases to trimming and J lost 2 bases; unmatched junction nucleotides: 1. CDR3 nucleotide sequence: TGTGCCAGCAGCGTGGGGACAGCTGGAAACACCATATATTTT. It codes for CASSVGTAGNTIYF.

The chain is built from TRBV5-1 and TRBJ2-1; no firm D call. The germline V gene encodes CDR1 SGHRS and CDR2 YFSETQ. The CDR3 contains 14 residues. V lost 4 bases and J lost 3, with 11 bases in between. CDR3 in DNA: TGCGCCAGCAGCCTAAATCAAATCTACAATGAGCAGTTCTTC. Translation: CASSLNQIYNEQFF.

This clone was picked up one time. In DNA form, the CDR3 reads TGCGCCAGCATGGACCCAGGAGGGATCCCTGAAGCTTTCTTT. This encodes CASMDPGGIPEAFF. The V gene is TRBV10-2, the J gene TRBJ1-1; D gene unclear. CDR1 is WSHSY and CDR2 is SAAADI in the germline V gene. The CDR3 covers 14 residues. V lost 7 bases and J 6 bases, leaving 18 bases between the germline ends.

Here the CDR3 DNA reads TGTGCCAGTCACCGGGACACCTATCAGCCCCAGCATTTT. Amino acid sequence: CASHRDTYQPQHF. The chain recombines TRBV19 with TRBJ1-5, with D possibly TRBD1 on 6 matching bases. The germline V gene has CDR1 LNHDA and CDR2 SQIVND (reference sequence). The V end lost 8 bases, the J end lost 5 bases, and 13 bases lay between the germline ends. This CDR3 is 13 amino acids long.

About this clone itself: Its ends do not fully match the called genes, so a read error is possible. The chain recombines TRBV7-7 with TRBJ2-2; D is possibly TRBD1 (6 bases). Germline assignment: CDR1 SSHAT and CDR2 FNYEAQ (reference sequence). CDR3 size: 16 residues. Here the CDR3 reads CASSQGQTPNTGELFF. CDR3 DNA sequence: TGTGCTAGCAGCCAAGGACAGACCCCGAACACCGGGGAGCTGTTTTTT.

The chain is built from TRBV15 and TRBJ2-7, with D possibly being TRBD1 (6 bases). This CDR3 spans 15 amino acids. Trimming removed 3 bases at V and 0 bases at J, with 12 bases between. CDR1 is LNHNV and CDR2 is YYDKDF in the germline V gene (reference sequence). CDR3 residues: CATSSRTENSYEQYF. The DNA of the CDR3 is TGTGCCACCAGCAGCCGGACAGAAAACTCCTACGAGCAGTACTTC.

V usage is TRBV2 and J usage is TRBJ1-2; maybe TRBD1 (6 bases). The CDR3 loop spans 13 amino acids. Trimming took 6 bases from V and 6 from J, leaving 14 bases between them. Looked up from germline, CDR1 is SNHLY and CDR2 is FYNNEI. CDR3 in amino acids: CASSGDKVDGYTF. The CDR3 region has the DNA TGTGCCAGCAGCGGGGACAAGGTGGATGGCTACACCTTC.

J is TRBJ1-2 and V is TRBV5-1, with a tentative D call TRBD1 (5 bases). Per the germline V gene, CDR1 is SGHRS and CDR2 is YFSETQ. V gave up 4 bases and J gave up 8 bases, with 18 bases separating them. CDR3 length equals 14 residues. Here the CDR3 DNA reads TGCGCCAGCAGCCCCGAAGGGGCTCTGAGGGGCTACACCTTC. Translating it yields CASSPEGALRGYTF.

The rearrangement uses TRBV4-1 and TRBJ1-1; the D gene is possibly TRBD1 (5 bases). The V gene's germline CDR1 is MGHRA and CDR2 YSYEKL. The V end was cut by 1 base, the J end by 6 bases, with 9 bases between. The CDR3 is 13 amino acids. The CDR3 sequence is CASSQVGVAEAFF. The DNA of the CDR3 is TGCGCCAGCAGCCAAGTAGGGGTGGCTGAAGCTTTCTTT.

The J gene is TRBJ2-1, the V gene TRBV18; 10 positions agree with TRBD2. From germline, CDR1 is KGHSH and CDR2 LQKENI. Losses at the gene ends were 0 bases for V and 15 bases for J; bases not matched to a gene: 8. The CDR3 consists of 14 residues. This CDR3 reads CASSPPTGTSVAFF. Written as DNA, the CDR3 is TGTGCCAGCTCACCACCAACCGGGACTAGCGTGGCGTTCTTC.

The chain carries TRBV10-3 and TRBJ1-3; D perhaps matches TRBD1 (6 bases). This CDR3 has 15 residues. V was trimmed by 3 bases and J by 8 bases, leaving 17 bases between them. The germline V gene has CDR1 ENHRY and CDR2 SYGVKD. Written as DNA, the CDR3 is TGTGCCATCAGTGATGCGGTCCGGGAGGGGGACACCATATATTTT. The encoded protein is CAISDAVREGDTIYF.

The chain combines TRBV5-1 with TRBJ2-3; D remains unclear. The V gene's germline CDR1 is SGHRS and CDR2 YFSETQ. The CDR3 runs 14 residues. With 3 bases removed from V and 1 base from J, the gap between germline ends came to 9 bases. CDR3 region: CASSWQARTDTQYF. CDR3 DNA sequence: TGCGCCAGCAGCTGGCAGGCCCGCACAGATACGCAGTATTTT. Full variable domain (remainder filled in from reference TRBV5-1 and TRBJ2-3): KAGVTQTPRYLIKTRGQQVTLSCSPISGHRSVSWYQQTPGQGLQFLFEYFSETQRNKGNFPGRFSGRQFSNSRSEMNVSTLELGDSALYLCASSWQARTDTQYFGPGTRLTVL.

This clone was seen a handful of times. The CDR3 nucleotides are TGTGCCACCAGCAGAGATCGGTATGAGCAGTTCTTC. Amino acids: CATSRDRYEQFF. The chain is built from TRBV15 and TRBJ2-1, with D unresolved. CDR3 length: 12 residues. Trimming cost V 0 bases and J 8 bases, with 5 bases left between them. The germline CDR1 and CDR2 sequences are LNHNV and YYDKDF (reference sequence).

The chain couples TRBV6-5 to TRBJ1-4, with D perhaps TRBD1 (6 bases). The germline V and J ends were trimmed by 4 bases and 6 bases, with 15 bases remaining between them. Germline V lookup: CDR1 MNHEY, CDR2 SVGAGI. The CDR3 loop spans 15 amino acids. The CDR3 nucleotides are TGTGCCAGCAGTTCTCCAGGGGTCCGGCATGAAAAACTGTTTTTT. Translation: CASSSPGVRHEKLFF.

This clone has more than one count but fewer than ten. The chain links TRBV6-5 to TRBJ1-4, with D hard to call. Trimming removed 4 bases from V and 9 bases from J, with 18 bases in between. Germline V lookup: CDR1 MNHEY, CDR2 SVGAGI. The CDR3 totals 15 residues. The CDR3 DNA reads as TGTGCCAGCAGTTCTAGCGAATACCAACCTCAAAAACTGTTTTTT. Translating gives CASSSSEYQPQKLFF.

CDR3 in DNA: TGTGCCAGCAGCTTAAGGTCGGGGGAGGCTTTCTTT. It codes for CASSLRSGEAFF. This rearrangement joins TRBV11-1 to TRBJ1-1; possibly TRBD1 for D (5 bases). V was trimmed by 2 bases and J by 11 bases, leaving 12 bases between them. Germline values: CDR1 SGHAT, CDR2 FQDESV (reference sequence). This CDR3 contains 12 residues. Using reference TRBV11-1 and TRBJ1-1 for the parts outside the CDR3, the full variable domain is EAEVAQSPRYKITEKSQAVAFWCDPISGHATLYWYRQILGQGPELLVQFQDESVVDDSQLPKDRFSAERLKGVDSTLKIQPAELGDSAMYLCASSLRSGEAFFGQGTRLTVV.

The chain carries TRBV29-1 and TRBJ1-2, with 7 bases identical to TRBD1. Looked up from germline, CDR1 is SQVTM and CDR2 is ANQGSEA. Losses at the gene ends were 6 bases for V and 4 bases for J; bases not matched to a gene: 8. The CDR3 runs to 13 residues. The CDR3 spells CSVLRQGVYGYTF. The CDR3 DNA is TGCAGCGTATTAAGACAGGGCGTCTATGGCTACACCTTC. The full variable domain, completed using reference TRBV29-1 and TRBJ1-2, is SAVISQKPSRDICQRGTSLTIQCQVDSQVTMMFWYRQQPGQSLTLIATANQGSEATYESGFVIDKFPISRPNLTFSTLTVSNMSPEDSSIYLCSVLRQGVYGYTFGSGTRLTVV.

The CDR3 sequence is CASSLSYPGEQYF. The DNA of the CDR3 is TGTGCCAGCAGTTTATCGTATCCGGGAGAGCAGTACTTC. V is TRBV27 and J is TRBJ2-7; D may be TRBD2 (5 bases). The CDR3 length is 13 residues. V was pared by 0 bases and J by 7 bases, with 10 bases between. From germline, CDR1 is MNHEY and CDR2 SMNVEV (reference sequence).